This entry features one T cell receptor (beta chain) sequence. This specimen belongs to a study of blood T cell repertoires in COVID-19. Method: immunoSEQ multiplex PCR; TCRdb's copy keeps in-frame clones and lacks some. This sample carries approximately 170,000 clones, less than 85% of them seen once, and the ten largest clones take about 3%. CDR1 and CDR2 (germline): MRHNA, SNTAGT. Trimming took 11 bases from V and 3 from J, leaving 4 bases between them. The CDR3 sequence is 9 residues long. The receptor was derived from a woman of 80 years or more with acute or convalescent COVID-19. The rearrangement joins TRBV6-4 to TRBJ1-2; D ambiguous. Sequencing was done on a sample of peripheral blood. The CDR3 loop is CAVDYGYTF. CDR3 coding DNA: TGTGCCGTAGACTATGGCTACACCTTC.